These 9 T cell receptor beta chains came from one sample sequenced in a study of T cells after yellow fever vaccination. TCRdb independently ran MiXCR on the 5' RACE reads; one entry per CDR3 protein. The sample lists 450,000 to 550,000 distinct CDR3 sequences, 20% to 25% occurring once. Sequencing used PBMCs, obtained roughly 20 days after the first yellow fever vaccination. The source is a man younger than 35 who received the YFV17D yellow fever vaccine.

V usage is TRBV19 and J usage is TRBJ1-1, with D possibly TRBD1 on 5 matching bases. V was shortened by 1 base and J by 4 bases, with 10 bases between the two germline ends. CDR1 and CDR2 from the germline V gene are LNHDA and SQIVND (reference sequence). This CDR3 spans 14 amino acids. The CDR3 DNA follows: TGTGCCAGTAGTATAGGAGACCAGGGCACTGAAGCTTTCTTT. This translates into CASSIGDQGTEAFF.

The V gene is TRBV27, the J gene TRBJ2-6; 8 bases align to TRBD1. Germline V CDR1 and CDR2: MNHEY, SMNVEV (reference sequence). Trimming cost V 9 bases and J 0 bases; bases outside gene matches: 7. This CDR3 has 16 residues. This CDR3 is CASSGQGLSGANVLTF. The CDR3 DNA is TGTGCCAGTTCTGGACAGGGACTCTCTGGGGCCAACGTCCTGACTTTC.

The V call is TRBV9, the J call TRBJ1-5; perhaps TRBD1 as D (6 bases). Deletions cut 5 bases from V and 4 bases from J, with 10 bases between. This CDR3 has 13 residues. Germline CDR1 is SGDLS and CDR2 is YYNGEE. In DNA, the CDR3 is TGTGCCAGCAGTCGACAGGTGAATCAGCCCCAGCATTTT. It codes for CASSRQVNQPQHF.

The chain combines TRBV2 with TRBJ2-2, with 7 bases identical to TRBD1. This CDR3 has 15 amino acids. Germline lookup yields CDR1 SNHLY and CDR2 FYNNEI. V lost 4 bases to trimming and J lost 0 bases; unmatched junction nucleotides: 2. The CDR3 loop reads CASSVDRSNTGELFF. The DNA of the CDR3 is TGTGCCAGCAGTGTGGACAGGTCGAACACCGGGGAGCTGTTTTTT.

This chain connects TRBV21-1 to TRBJ2-2; the DNA was not compared with TRBD1, the D call given in the table. TRBV21-1 is deemed a pseudogene. The CDR3 runs to 22 residues. The CDR3 DNA follows: TGTGCCAGCAGCAAAGGAAGGGGTTACGCACCGGGACAACTTGAAGCGTCGGGGGAGCTGTTTTTT. The encoded protein is CASSKGRGYAPGQLEASGELFF.

This chain uses TRBV2 with TRBJ2-1, with D tentatively TRBD1 (5 bases). This CDR3 region has 13 residues. The V end was cut by 0 bases, the J end by 6 bases, with 6 bases between. In germline, CDR1 is SNHLY, CDR2 FYNNEI. This CDR3 is CASSEAQGNEQFF. Here the CDR3 DNA reads TGTGCCAGCAGTGAAGCTCAGGGCAATGAGCAGTTCTTC.

The chain links TRBV20-1 to TRBJ1-2; D possibly corresponds to TRBD1 (5 bases). The germline V and J ends were trimmed by 2 bases and 7 bases, with 17 bases remaining between them. The CDR3 covers 14 residues. Germline CDR1 is DFQATT and CDR2 is SNEGSKA (reference sequence). CDR3 protein: CSARPRGELGGYTF. The CDR3 nucleotides are TGCAGTGCTAGACCCCGGGGGGAATTAGGTGGCTACACCTTC.

In this sample, this clonotype turned up a few times. Its ends do not fully match the called genes, so a read error is possible. The chain couples TRBV5-1 to TRBJ2-3; possibly TRBD1 for D (6 bases). This CDR3 contains 14 residues. The germline V gene encodes CDR1 SGHRS and CDR2 YFSETQ. CDR3 sequence (DNA): TGCGCCAGCAGCTTCCGGACAGTTACAGATTCGCAGTATTTT. Translation: CASSFRTVTDSQYF.

The chain carries TRBV5-1 and TRBJ1-1, with a possible D match to TRBD1 (6 bases). The V gene's germline CDR1 is SGHRS and CDR2 YFSETQ. The CDR3 contains 14 residues. Trimming left V 1 base short and J 3 bases short, with 10 bases between. In nucleotides, the CDR3 is TGCGCCAGCAGCTTGTCGGGGGCGGACACTGAAGCTTTCTTT. Translating gives CASSLSGADTEAFF.